This T cell receptor (beta chain) emerged from a study of post-analysis software for immune sequencing data. Study-wide points: Controls had lower frequencies than patients of a handful of TRBV segments, which included TRBV5-6, TRBV5-1 and TRBV20-1.

The CDR3 covers 11 residues. CDR1 and CDR2 from the germline V gene are DFQATT and SNEGSKA (reference sequence). V was cut by 5 bases and J by 6 bases, with 10 bases left in between. Remarks on this clonotype: Its antigen remains unidentified.

Researchers reported that TCR beta cDNA libraries carried unique molecular identifiers. TCRdb reanalysed the PCR reads using MiXCR and keeps one entry per CDR3 protein. The data contain approximately 770,000 distinct CDR3 sequences, under 60% of them singletons. Source material: blood. The chain joins TRBV20-1 to TRBJ1-2; D ambiguous. This TCR was recovered from a girl aged 10 to 17 with multiple sclerosis. The CDR3 nucleotides are TGCAGTGCTTCCAGCGGTAATGGCTACACCTTC. Protein product: CSASSGNGYTF.